This T cell receptor (beta chain) emerged from a study of blood T cells in healthy people across ages. Study findings and constraints: Estimates based on one million T cells were treated as lower bounds.

Through a sample-barcoded 5' primer and a J-beta primer mix, a second PCR was run for about 6 to 11 cycles. Carrying 12 random nucleotides, a template-switch adaptor labeled each individual cDNA molecule. The study obtained at least 3 million CDR3-containing paired-end reads from every sample. TCRdb re-derived calls from the 5' RACE reads in MiXCR, one entry per CDR3 protein. The sample records 710,000 or so distinct CDR3 sequences, approximately 21% being singletons. Per the germline V gene, CDR1 is KGHSH and CDR2 is LQKENI. The CDR3 runs to 14 residues. Donors were healthy Caucasian individuals from Russia aged about 6 to 90. Concerning this clonotype: Its target is not known.

The V call is TRBV18, the J call TRBJ2-5; 7 nucleotides line up with TRBD1. The closer fit of TRBJ2-7 to the DNA end suggests the J call may be wrong. This TCR derives from a man in his sixties or seventies in good health. The material sequenced was blood. Here the CDR3 reads CASHWDSLAYEQYF. CDR3 DNA: TGTGCCAGCCACTGGGACAGTTTAGCCTACGAGCAGTACTTC.